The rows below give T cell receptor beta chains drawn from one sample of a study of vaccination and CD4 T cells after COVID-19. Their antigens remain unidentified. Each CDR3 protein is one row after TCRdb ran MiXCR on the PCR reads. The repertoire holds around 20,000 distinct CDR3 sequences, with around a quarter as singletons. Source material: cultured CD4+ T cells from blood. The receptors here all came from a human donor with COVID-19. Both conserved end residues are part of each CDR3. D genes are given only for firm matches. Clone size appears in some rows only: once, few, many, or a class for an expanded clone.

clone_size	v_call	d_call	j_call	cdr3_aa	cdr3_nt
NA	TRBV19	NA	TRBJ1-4	CASRTGARSSANEKLFF	TGTGCCAGTAGGACGGGTGCTCGATCGTCAGCTAATGAAAAACTGTTTTTT
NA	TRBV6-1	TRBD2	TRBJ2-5	CASSTTKRGGQETQYF	TGTGCCAGCAGTACAACTAAGCGGGGGGGCCAAGAGACCCAGTACTTC
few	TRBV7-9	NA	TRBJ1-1	CASSLYTEAFF	TGTGCCAGCAGCTTATACACTGAAGCTTTCTTT
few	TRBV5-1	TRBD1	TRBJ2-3	CASSFLTTGGTGDTQYF	TGCGCCAGCAGCTTTTTGACAACAGGGGGTACAGGAGATACGCAGTATTTT
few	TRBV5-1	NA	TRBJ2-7	CASSPRPGASYEQYF	TGCGCCAGCAGCCCTCGCCCCGGGGCCTCCTACGAGCAGTACTTC
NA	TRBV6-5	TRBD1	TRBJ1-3	CASSYTGAGNTIYF	TGTGCCAGCAGTTACACAGGGGCTGGAAACACCATATATTTT
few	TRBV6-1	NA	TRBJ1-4	CASSTGATNEKLFF	TGTGCCAGCAGCACGGGAGCAACTAATGAAAAACTGTTTTTT
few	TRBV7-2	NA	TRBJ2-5	CASSLVWETQYF	TGTGCCAGCAGCTTAGTATGGGAGACCCAGTACTTC
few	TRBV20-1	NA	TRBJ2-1	CSAPGRYNEQFF	TGCAGTGCTCCCGGACGATACAATGAGCAGTTCTTC
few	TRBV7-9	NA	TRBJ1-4	CASSKDRATNEKLFF	TGTGCCAGCAGCAAAGACCGAGCAACTAATGAAAAACTGTTTTTT
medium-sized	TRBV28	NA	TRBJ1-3	CASSHLDSGNTIYF	TGTGCCAGCAGCCACCTGGACTCTGGAAACACCATATATTTT
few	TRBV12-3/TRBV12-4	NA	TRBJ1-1	CASSQSQGTEAFF	TGTGCCAGCAGCCAAAGCCAGGGCACTGAAGCTTTCTTT
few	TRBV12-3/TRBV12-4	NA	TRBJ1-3	CASSPTSGNTIYF	TGTGCCAGCAGTCCGACCTCTGGAAACACCATATATTTT
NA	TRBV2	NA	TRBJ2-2	CASQTENTGELFF	TGTGCCAGCCAGACAGAGAACACCGGGGAGCTGTTTTTT
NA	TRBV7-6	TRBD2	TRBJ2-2	CASSLVSGGGTGELFF	TGTGCCAGCAGCTTAGTTAGCGGGGGAGGCACCGGGGAGCTGTTTTTT
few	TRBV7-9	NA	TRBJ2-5	CASSFTGPQETQYF	TGTGCCAGCAGCTTTACAGGGCCCCAAGAGACCCAGTACTTC
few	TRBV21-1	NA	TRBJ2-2	CASTSKDSGGQVGELFF	TGTGCCAGCACCTCAAAGGACAGCGGGGGGCAGGTCGGGGAGCTGTTTTTT
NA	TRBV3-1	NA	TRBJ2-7	CASSQEGEQYF	TGTGCCAGCAGCCAAGAAGGCGAGCAGTACTTC
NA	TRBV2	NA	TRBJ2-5	CASRMDRGGETQYF	TGTGCCAGCAGGATGGATCGGGGAGGAGAGACCCAGTACTTC
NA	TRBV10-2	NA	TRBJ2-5	CASSTTWGETQYF	TGCGCCAGCAGCACGACTTGGGGAGAGACCCAGTACTTC
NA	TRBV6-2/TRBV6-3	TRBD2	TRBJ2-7	CASSYSMPSGGKTYEQYF	TGTGCCAGCAGTTACTCGATGCCTAGCGGGGGGAAAACCTACGAGCAGTACTTC
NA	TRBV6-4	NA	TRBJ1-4	CASSDSWGAGEKLFF	TGTGCCAGCAGTGACTCCTGGGGGGCTGGCGAAAAACTGTTTTTT